This passage covers 26 T cell receptor beta chains from one sample sequenced in a study of blood T cell repertoires in COVID-19 (dated by TCRdb to 2018 to 2020). The library was obtained by the immunoSEQ multiplex PCR assay. The table was pulled from immuneACCESS by TCRdb, which kept in-frame rearrangements only. Such tables lose some clones; where checked, under half of the loss comes from unresolved V genes, and the rest has no known cause. Across this sample there are some 200,000 clones, with about four fifths seen only once. The ten largest clones take up around 9% of the sample. Material: PBMCs or T cells enriched from blood (not recorded which). These receptors all come from a woman between 45 and 60 years old with acute COVID-19.

The chain uses TRBV7-8 and TRBJ1-1; D not resolved. With 5 bases removed from V and 1 base from J, the gap between germline ends came to 14 bases. Germline V lookup: CDR1 SGHVS, CDR2 FQNEAQ. This CDR3 has 15 amino acids. CDR3 loop: CASSPTVGRNTEAFF. CDR3 coding DNA: TGTGCCAGCAGCCCAACTGTCGGGAGGAACACTGAAGCTTTCTTT.

This clone was detected only once. The rearrangement links TRBV2 to TRBJ2-5, with TRBD2 as a possible D gene (5 bases). From germline, CDR1 is SNHLY and CDR2 FYNNEI. The CDR3 is made up of 14 amino acids. The V end was cut by 7 bases, the J end by 1 base, with 13 bases between. CDR3 nucleotide sequence: TGTGCCAGCACTCCCTCGACTACCCAAGAGACCCAGTACTTC. Amino acids: CASTPSTTQETQYF.

This clone was found a few times. J is TRBJ1-2 and V is TRBV19, with D hard to call. The CDR3 is made up of 12 amino acids. The V and J ends lost 7 bases and 0 bases respectively, with 6 bases between them. Per the germline V gene, CDR1 is LNHDA and CDR2 is SQIVND (reference sequence). The CDR3 loop reads CASKGANYGYTF. In nucleotides, the CDR3 is TGTGCCAGTAAAGGAGCTAACTATGGCTACACCTTC.

This clone was picked up a small number of times. The CDR3 DNA sequence: TGTGCCAGTAGTATGAGAGGGCAGGGGGCGTATAGCAATCAGCCCCAGCATTTT. This gives the protein CASSMRGQGAYSNQPQHF. This chain connects TRBV19 to TRBJ1-5; 8 bases map to TRBD1. Losses at the gene ends were 3 bases for V and 0 bases for J; bases not matched to a gene: 10. This CDR3 comprises 18 residues. CDR1 LNHDA and CDR2 SQIVND come from the germline V gene (reference sequence).

This chain uses TRBV5-1 with TRBJ2-2; 14 nucleotides match TRBD2. The CDR3 length is 14 residues. J lost 4 bases, V lost 7 bases, and 0 bases had no gene match. Per germline, CDR1 SGHRS and CDR2 YFSETQ. The CDR3 sequence: CASGTSGSTGELFF. The CDR3, as DNA: TGCGCCAGCGGGACTAGCGGGAGCACCGGGGAGCTGTTTTTT. The entire variable domain, with the rest obtained from reference TRBV5-1 and TRBJ2-2, is as follows: KAGVTQTPRYLIKTRGQQVTLSCSPISGHRSVSWYQQTPGQGLQFLFEYFSETQRNKGNFPGRFSGRQFSNSRSEMNVSTLELGDSALYLCASGTSGSTGELFFGEGSRLTVL.

The chain links TRBV29-1 to TRBJ2-1; tentatively, D is TRBD1 (6 bases). The ends were cut back, 2 bases at V and 13 bases at J, with 15 bases in the middle. The CDR3 is 12 residues long. CDR1 and CDR2 (germline): SQVTM, ANQGSEA. This CDR3 reads CSVESQGLRQFF. CDR3 nucleotides: TGCAGCGTTGAATCCCAGGGGCTTAGACAGTTCTTC.

The chain couples TRBV5-1 to TRBJ2-1; 7 nucleotides line up with TRBD1. Trimming at V came to 4 bases and at J to 4 bases, leaving 11 bases not matched to a gene. From germline, CDR1 is SGHRS and CDR2 YFSETQ. CDR3 size: 16 residues. The CDR3 is CASSLGQVITYNEQFF. In DNA form, the CDR3 reads TGCGCCAGCAGCCTCGGACAGGTAATAACGTACAATGAGCAGTTCTTC.

The chain employs TRBV12-3 or TRBV12-4 and TRBJ2-5, with D uncertain. The V end was cut by 3 bases, the J end by 2 bases, with 7 bases between. This CDR3 region has 13 residues. CDR3 loop: CASSFVPQETQYF. The CDR3 region has the DNA TGTGCCAGCAGTTTTGTTCCTCAAGAGACCCAGTACTTC.

The V gene is TRBV28, the J gene TRBJ2-7; TRBD1 is a possible D gene (6 bases). Germline V lookup: CDR1 MDHEN, CDR2 SYDVKM. The CDR3 runs to 13 residues. V was cut by 4 bases and J by 1 base, with 8 bases left in between. As DNA, the CDR3 is TGTGCCAGCAGTTCCAGGGGTTCCTACGAGCAGTACTTC. Translation: CASSSRGSYEQYF.

This chain joins TRBV27 and TRBJ1-5; no definite D call. Germline CDR1 reads MNHEY; CDR2 reads SMNVEV (reference sequence). V lost 6 bases to trimming and J lost 3 bases, with 9 bases between them. The CDR3 spans 13 residues. For the CDR3, the DNA is TGTGCCAGCAGAGGACTTAACAATCAGCCCCAGCATTTT. It specifies CASRGLNNQPQHF.

This chain connects TRBV6-1 to TRBJ2-1; D possibly corresponds to TRBD2 (5 bases). The V end lost 0 bases, the J end lost 6 bases, and 15 bases lay between the germline ends. Per germline, CDR1 MNHNS and CDR2 SASEGT. This CDR3 comprises 16 residues. CDR3 loop: CASSEAVASQSNEQFF. The CDR3 nucleotides are TGTGCCAGCAGTGAAGCGGTGGCTAGCCAAAGCAATGAGCAGTTCTTC.

About this clone: The sample holds other DNA sequences that translate to the same CDR3. The chain joins TRBV18 to TRBJ2-3; D uncertain. This CDR3 is 11 amino acids long. CDR1 and CDR2 from the germline V gene are KGHSH and LQKENI. Trimming took off 3 bases at V and 4 bases at J, with 2 bases between the two ends. DNA of the CDR3: TGTGCCAGCTCACCCGCAGATACGCAGTATTTT. Its translation is CASSPADTQYF.

The chain employs TRBV5-6 and TRBJ1-2; 10 bases map to TRBD1. The V gene's germline CDR1 is SGHDT and CDR2 YYEEEE. V dropped 1 base and J dropped 4; count of bases not matched to a gene: 10. This CDR3 spans 17 amino acids. CDR3 loop: CASSLPSGTGDLYGYTF. As DNA, the CDR3 is TGTGCCAGCAGCTTGCCCTCCGGGACAGGGGATCTCTATGGCTACACCTTC.

CDR3 sequence: CASSTWVAGYNEQFF. The CDR3 DNA reads TGTGCCAGCAGCACCTGGGTAGCGGGATACAATGAGCAGTTCTTC. The rearrangement uses TRBV3-1 (or the pseudogene TRBV3-2) and TRBJ2-1, with 8 bases lining up with TRBD2. V was pared by 5 bases and J by 4 bases, with 7 bases of the junction left unmatched. This CDR3 is 15 amino acids long. CDR1 is LGHDT, CDR2 YNNKEL, per germline (reference sequence).

J is TRBJ1-1 and V is TRBV4-2; D gene uncertain. V dropped 1 base and J dropped 10 bases, with 16 bases sitting between them. The germline CDR1 and CDR2 sequences are LGHNA and YNFKEQ. This CDR3 is 14 amino acids long. The CDR3 sequence: CASSQGTSPLVAFF. The CDR3 region has the DNA TGTGCCAGCAGCCAAGGGACTTCCCCCCTCGTAGCTTTCTTT.

This sequence joins TRBV19 and TRBJ1-2; 8 nucleotides align to TRBD1. The CDR3 totals 18 residues. Germline V gene lookup returns CDR1 LNHDA and CDR2 SQIVND (reference sequence). V lost 3 bases and J lost 5; bases outside the gene matches: 17. The CDR3 region has the DNA TGTGCCAGTAGTATCCTGCAAACGAGGGGGACAGGCCTTTATGGCTACACCTTC. Amino acid sequence: CASSILQTRGTGLYGYTF.

This clone was observed once. The CDR3 region is CASTTSYEQYF. The CDR3 DNA sequence: TGTGCCAGCACCACTTCCTACGAGCAGTACTTC. The chain couples TRBV28 to TRBJ2-7; D unclear. The CDR3 extends over 11 amino acids. The V gene lost 7 bases and the J gene lost 1 base, with 5 bases spanning the gap. Germline values: CDR1 MDHEN, CDR2 SYDVKM.

This rearrangement joins TRBV3-1 (or the pseudogene TRBV3-2) to TRBJ1-1; D possibly corresponds to TRBD1 (6 bases). The CDR3 spans 14 residues. With 2 bases removed from V and 3 bases from J, the gap between germline ends came to 10 bases. CDR1 is LGHDT, CDR2 YNNKEL, per germline (reference sequence). The CDR3, as DNA: TGTGCCAGCAGCCAAAATCAGGGGCACACTGAAGCTTTCTTT. Its protein product is CASSQNQGHTEAFF.

V gene TRBV6-2 or TRBV6-3 combines with J gene TRBJ1-6, with D unclear. V shed 3 bases and J shed 10 bases, with 16 bases lying between them. This CDR3 comprises 15 residues. The germline gives CDR1 MNHEY, CDR2 SVGEGT. This chain's CDR3 is CASSYREQSRSPLHF. In DNA, the CDR3 is TGTGCCAGCAGTTATAGGGAGCAGTCAAGATCACCCCTCCACTTT.

This clone was picked up one time. CDR3 sequence (DNA): TGCGCCAGCAGCCAAGGTTTGGGACAGGGTGAGAGAGGCTACACCTTC. This gives the protein CASSQGLGQGERGYTF. The chain recombines TRBV4-3 with TRBJ1-2; 9 nucleotides align to TRBD1. The CDR3 is 16 residues long. The ends lost 1 base at V and 8 bases at J; junction bases unmatched: 11. Germline V gene data show CDR1 as LGHNA and CDR2 as YSLEER.

This clone was observed a handful of times. The V gene is TRBV27, the J gene TRBJ2-7; possible D gene TRBD1, 6 bases. Germline V gives CDR1 MNHEY, CDR2 SMNVEV (reference sequence). V lost 2 bases, J lost 3 bases, and 8 bases lay in between. The CDR3 is 13 residues long. The CDR3 here is CASSLQGFYEQYF. The CDR3 nucleotides read TGTGCCAGCAGTTTACAGGGGTTCTACGAGCAGTACTTC.

The chain employs TRBV19 and TRBJ2-7; maybe TRBD2 (6 bases). From germline, CDR1 is LNHDA and CDR2 SQIVND (reference sequence). The CDR3 contains 13 residues. V shed 6 bases and J shed 1 base, with 10 bases lying between them. The CDR3 loop is CASSPSVSYEQYF. CDR3 sequence (DNA): TGTGCCAGTAGCCCTAGCGTATCCTACGAGCAGTACTTC.

The rearrangement uses TRBV7-9 and TRBJ2-7, with TRBD2 identical over 7 bases. The CDR3 has 13 residues. Germline CDR1 reads SEHNR; CDR2 reads FQNEAQ (reference sequence). After removal of 5 bases from V and 12 bases from J, the junction contained 13 bases not matched to a gene. CDR3 loop: CASSPARAGNWYF. The CDR3 DNA follows: TGTGCCAGCAGCCCCGCTAGAGCGGGGAATTGGTACTTC.

The J gene is TRBJ1-2, the V gene TRBV3-1 (or the pseudogene TRBV3-2), with 9 bases lining up with TRBD1. The CDR3 runs to 17 residues. From germline, CDR1 is LGHDT and CDR2 YNNKEL (reference sequence). The ends lost 4 bases at V and 5 bases at J; junction bases unmatched: 14. CDR3 protein: CASSLLFPGQGSYGYTF. CDR3 DNA sequence: TGTGCCAGCAGCCTTCTGTTCCCGGGACAGGGAAGTTATGGCTACACCTTC.

The gene calls are TRBV4-1 and TRBJ2-2, with 9 nucleotides matching TRBD2. The CDR3 extends over 16 amino acids. V lost 0 bases and J lost 9; bases outside the gene matches: 8. The V gene's germline CDR1 is MGHRA and CDR2 YSYEKL. The CDR3 sequence: CASSQDSSGESRELFF. CDR3 DNA: TGCGCCAGCAGCCAAGATTCTAGCGGGGAGTCCAGGGAGCTGTTTTTT.

This clone came up once. The CDR3 here is CASSLTTNTEAFF. The CDR3 bases are TGTGCCAGCAGCCTGACAACGAACACTGAAGCTTTCTTT. J is TRBJ1-1 and V is TRBV5-4; D gene unclear. The germline V and J ends were trimmed by 4 bases and 1 base, with 8 bases remaining between them. Per the germline V gene, CDR1 is SGHNT and CDR2 is YYREEE (reference sequence). The CDR3 sequence is 13 residues long.